Listed below are T cell receptor beta chains from one sample, sequenced in a study of blood T cell repertoires in COVID-19. The repertoire was sequenced with immunoSEQ multiplex PCR; TCRdb's copy has only in-frame clones and lacks some. The sample has almost 400,000 clones, more than 75% seen once. Sequencing used PBMCs or T cells enriched from blood (not recorded which). These receptors came from a woman aged 30 to 39 with acute COVID-19. CDR3s include the opening cysteine and the closing phenylalanine or tryptophan. D genes are given only for firm matches. Rows give clone size only sometimes, using once, few, many, or a class for an expanded clone.

clone_size	cdr3_length	j_call	d_call	v_call	cdr3_nt	cdr3_aa
NA	14	TRBJ2-1	TRBD1	TRBV6-5	TGTGCCAGCAGTTGGACAGGGGCCGGCAATGAGCAGTTCTTC	CASSWTGAGNEQFF
few	14	TRBJ1-2	TRBD1	TRBV27	TGTGCCAGCAGGGACAGGGGGGGCGCTCAGGGCTACACCTTC	CASRDRGGAQGYTF
NA	19	TRBJ1-2	NA	TRBV6-1	TGTGCCAGCACTGAGGGACGTGCAGGGGAGTTCATCGGCTTCTATGGCTACACCTTC	CASTEGRAGEFIGFYGYTF
NA	15	TRBJ1-1	NA	TRBV23-1	TGCGCCAGCTTCCGGGGTTGTCGTTCGGACACTGAAGCTTTCTTT	CASFRGCRSDTEAFF
NA	17	TRBJ2-6	NA	TRBV18	TGTGCCAGCTCCCTGTCGGGTGACTACTCTGGGGCCAACGTCCTGACTTTC	CASSLSGDYSGANVLTF
NA	15	TRBJ1-6	TRBD1	TRBV7-2	TGTGCCAGCAGCCCCCAGACAGGGCGCAATTCACCCCTCCACTTT	CASSPQTGRNSPLHF
NA	16	TRBJ2-2	TRBD1	TRBV24-1	TGTGCCACCAGTGATTATGGACAGGGAAACACCGGGGAGCTGTTTTTT	CATSDYGQGNTGELFF
once	13	TRBJ2-5	NA	TRBV9	TGTGCCAGCAGCGGGGCGCCCCAAGAGGGCCAGTACTTC	CASSGAPQEGQYF
NA	17	TRBJ1-1	TRBD1	TRBV28	TGTGCCACCTTAACTGGGACAGGGTCCTATGTAGAGACTGAAGCTTTCTTT	CATLTGTGSYVETEAFF
NA	18	TRBJ2-1	TRBD2	TRBV9	TGTGCCAGCAGCCCCGACGTACTAGCGGGGGCCTCAAGTATTGAGCAGTTCTTC	CASSPDVLAGASSIEQFF
NA	16	TRBJ1-1	TRBD1	TRBV4-1	TGCGCCAGCAGCCAACCTGACAGGGGGTGGAACACTGAAGCTTTCTTT	CASSQPDRGWNTEAFF
NA	13	TRBJ1-5	NA	TRBV21-1	TGTGCCAGCAAAGGGGGAGCCAATCAGCCCCAGCATTTT	CASKGGANQPQHF
NA	14	TRBJ2-7	TRBD2	TRBV27	TGTGGCAGCAGTACTTCCCAGCGGGGCTACGAGCAGTACTTC	CGSSTSQRGYEQYF
once	14	TRBJ1-5	NA	TRBV6-4	TGTGCCAGCAGTGATAGAACAGCGGATCAGCCCCAGCATTTT	CASSDRTADQPQHF
once	16	TRBJ2-3	NA	TRBV5-1	TGCGCCAGCAGCTTGGACGGCGCAGGGCGGACAGATACGCAGTATTTT	CASSLDGAGRTDTQYF
NA	15	TRBJ1-3	NA	TRBV9	TGTGCCAGCAGCGTAGTTGGCGGGGCTGGAAACACCATATATTTT	CASSVVGGAGNTIYF
NA	18	TRBJ2-5	TRBD1	TRBV7-6	TGTGCCAGCAGCCCGGAAGGACAGGGAGGATTCTCTAAGGAGACCCAGTACTTC	CASSPEGQGGFSKETQYF
NA	14	TRBJ2-7	NA	TRBV18	TGTGCCAGCTCACCCCAGACAGGCACCTACGAGCAGTACTTC	CASSPQTGTYEQYF
NA	15	TRBJ2-5	NA	TRBV4-1	TGCGCCAGCATGTTATGGGTGGGAGCACAAGAGACCCAGTACTTC	CASMLWVGAQETQYF
NA	13	TRBJ2-1	NA	TRBV6-5	TGTGCCAGCAGTTTTAGACTGTACAATGAGCAGTTCTTC	CASSFRLYNEQFF
NA	16	TRBJ2-7	NA	TRBV6-2/TRBV6-3	TGTGCCAGCAGTCGGTACCTTAGCGGATTAACCTACGAGCAGTACTTC	CASSRYLSGLTYEQYF
NA	12	TRBJ2-7	NA	TRBV29-1	TGCAGCGTTGAAAGGGGCGAGTACGAGCAGTACTTC	CSVERGEYEQYF
NA	14	TRBJ1-1	NA	TRBV7-9	TGTGCCAGCAGCTTAGGGCATCCTCTCACTGAAGCTTTCTTT	CASSLGHPLTEAFF
once	15	TRBJ2-3	NA	TRBV11-3	TGTGCCAGCAGCTTAGATTCCGCGCTAGCAGATACGCAGTATTTT	CASSLDSALADTQYF
NA	16	TRBJ2-1	TRBD2	TRBV9	TGTGCCAGCAGCCAATTCGGGACTACGACCCCCAATGAGCAGTTCTTC	CASSQFGTTTPNEQFF
NA	15	TRBJ1-1	NA	TRBV5-1	TGCGCCAGCAGCCCACTCGGGGGGCCAAACACTGAAGCTTTCTTT	CASSPLGGPNTEAFF
NA	13	TRBJ1-5	NA	TRBV24-1	TGTGCCACCAGTGTACCCGGGGGTCAGCCCCAGCATTTT	CATSVPGGQPQHF
NA	14	TRBJ1-1	TRBD1	TRBV7-3	TGTGCCAGCAGCATACAGGGGGTCGGCACTGAAGCTTTCTTT	CASSIQGVGTEAFF
NA	15	TRBJ2-1	NA	TRBV24-1	TGTGCCACCAGTGATACATACCCCGGCGCTAGTGAGCAGTTCTTC	CATSDTYPGASEQFF
NA	16	TRBJ1-1	TRBD1	TRBV30	TGTGCCTGGAGTGTTGGAACAGGGGCGGTGACCACTGAAGCTTTCTTT	CAWSVGTGAVTTEAFF
NA	15	TRBJ2-7	TRBD1	TRBV5-4	TGTGCCAGCAGCTTGGCCGGGACAGACGGAAGCGAGCAGTACTTC	CASSLAGTDGSEQYF
NA	14	TRBJ1-6	NA	TRBV2	TGTGCCAGCAGTAAACAGGGTTCAAACTCACCCCTCCACTTT	CASSKQGSNSPLHF
NA	14	TRBJ1-2	TRBD1	TRBV5-1	TGCGCCAGCAGCATGGCCAGGGGGGCGGATGGCTACACCTTC	CASSMARGADGYTF
once	12	TRBJ1-5	NA	TRBV19	TGTGCCAGTAGCACCACTCATCAGCCCCAGCATTTT	CASSTTHQPQHF
NA	12	TRBJ1-2	NA	TRBV7-9	TGTGCCAGCAGCTTTACGGACTATGGCTACACCTTC	CASSFTDYGYTF
NA	15	TRBJ1-1	NA	TRBV4-3	TGCGCCAGCAGCCACTCTACAGGGATGAACACTGAAGCTTTCTTT	CASSHSTGMNTEAFF
NA	14	TRBJ2-7	TRBD2	TRBV7-2	TGTGCCAGCAGCCCCCCGGGGGGATCCTACGAGCAGTACTTC	CASSPPGGSYEQYF
NA	15	TRBJ2-1	TRBD2	TRBV29-1	TGCAGCGTTGCCCCGACTAGCGATTTCTACAATGAGCAGTTCTTC	CSVAPTSDFYNEQFF
NA	13	TRBJ1-5	NA	TRBV6-5	TGTGCCAGCAACGGACTTTACAATCAGCCCCAGCATTTT	CASNGLYNQPQHF
once	13	TRBJ2-7	TRBD1	TRBV6-5	TGTGCCATTACGGGACAGGGAAAGATCGAGCAGTACTTC	CAITGQGKIEQYF
NA	14	TRBJ2-1	NA	TRBV11-3	TGTGCCAGCAGCCTGGGAGCCATAGGAAATGAGCAGTTCTTC	CASSLGAIGNEQFF
once	15	TRBJ1-2	NA	TRBV5-4	TGTGCCAGCAGCTCGGAAACAGGGAATAACTATGGCTACACCTTC	CASSSETGNNYGYTF
NA	17	TRBJ2-3	TRBD2	TRBV4-3	TGCGCCAGCAGCCAGGCTTCGACTAGCGCAATCACAGATACGCAGTATTTT	CASSQASTSAITDTQYF